Listed here is a single TCR beta chain. Everyone who took part was roughly 18 to 89 years old, and they came from some 23 US areas. Resolution of symptoms, clearance, or two negative PCRs was present in recovered Cohort 3 donors. This sample stems from a study of blood T cell repertoires in COVID-19. The overall study: The study drew acute and convalescent COVID-19 samples from the United States, Italy and Spain.

The CDR3 contains 13 residues. Trimming pared 0 bases from V and 5 bases from J, leaving 8 bases between. Germline assignment: CDR1 SGHRS and CDR2 YFSETQ. Using immunoSEQ multiplex PCR, the repertoire was profiled, and TCRdb retains in-frame clones only, with some absent. The sample records hundreds of thousands of clones, under 95% being singletons. The sample comprised PBMCs or T cells enriched from blood (not recorded which). The genes are TRBV5-1 and TRBJ1-1; D is unclear. The receptor was isolated from a man between 60 and 75 years old who had recovered from COVID-19. In DNA form, the CDR3 reads TGCGCCAGCAGCTTGGGGAGGGAGACTGAAGCTTTCTTT. Amino acids: CASSLGRETEAFF. Full variable domain (outside the CDR3, taken from reference TRBV5-1 and TRBJ1-1): KAGVTQTPRYLIKTRGQQVTLSCSPISGHRSVSWYQQTPGQGLQFLFEYFSETQRNKGNFPGRFSGRQFSNSRSEMNVSTLELGDSALYLCASSLGRETEAFFGQGTRLTVV.